This record looks at one T cell receptor beta chain sequence and its context. Its antigen is still unknown. A much larger clone sits a single nucleotide away, making a read error possible. This entry is derived from a study of metastatic and nonmetastatic thyroid tumors. The overall study: Repertoires from malignant and benign thyroid patients were compared across blood and tumor or nodule tissue. Notes on the study in general: In blood and tumor, TCR beta diversity was reportedly significantly higher in malignant thyroid tumors than in benign nodules.

Methods used by the authors: The study built a papillary thyroid cancer distant-metastasis classifier from CDR3 differences across clinicopathological groups. TCRdb called clones again from the PCR reads with MiXCR. These V and J calls rely on TCRdb rather than the paper's analysis. In the table there are around 53,000 clones, approximately 17% of which are singletons. Every patient was untreated before thyroid surgery. This CDR3 contains 14 residues. Trimming cost V 3 bases and J 3 bases; bases outside gene matches: 2. From germline, CDR1 is MNHNS and CDR2 SASEGT. The gene calls are TRBV6-1 and TRBJ2-5, with 9 bases matching TRBD2. The specimen sequenced was blood. The sequence was obtained from a female donor with papillary thyroid cancer or a benign thyroid nodule (not recorded which). Some clones in this sample may be carry-over from other donors' samples. The CDR3 region is CASSESSGKETQYF. For the CDR3, the DNA is TGTGCCAGCAGTGAGTCTAGCGGGAAAGAGACCCAGTACTTC.